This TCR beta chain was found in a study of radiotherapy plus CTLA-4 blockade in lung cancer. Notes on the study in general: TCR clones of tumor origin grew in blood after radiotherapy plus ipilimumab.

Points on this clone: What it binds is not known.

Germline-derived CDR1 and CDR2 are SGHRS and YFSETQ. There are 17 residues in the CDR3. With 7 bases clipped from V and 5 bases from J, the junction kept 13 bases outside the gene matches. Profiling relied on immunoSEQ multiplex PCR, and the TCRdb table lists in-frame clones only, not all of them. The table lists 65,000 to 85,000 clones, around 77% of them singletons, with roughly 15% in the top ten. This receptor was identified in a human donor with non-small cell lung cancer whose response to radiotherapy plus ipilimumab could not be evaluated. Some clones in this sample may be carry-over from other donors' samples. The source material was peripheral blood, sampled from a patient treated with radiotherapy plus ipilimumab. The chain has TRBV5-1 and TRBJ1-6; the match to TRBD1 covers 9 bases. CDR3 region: CASQPRETGGNNSPLHF. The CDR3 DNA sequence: TGCGCCAGCCAACCTCGGGAAACAGGGGGCAATAATTCACCCCTCCACTTT.